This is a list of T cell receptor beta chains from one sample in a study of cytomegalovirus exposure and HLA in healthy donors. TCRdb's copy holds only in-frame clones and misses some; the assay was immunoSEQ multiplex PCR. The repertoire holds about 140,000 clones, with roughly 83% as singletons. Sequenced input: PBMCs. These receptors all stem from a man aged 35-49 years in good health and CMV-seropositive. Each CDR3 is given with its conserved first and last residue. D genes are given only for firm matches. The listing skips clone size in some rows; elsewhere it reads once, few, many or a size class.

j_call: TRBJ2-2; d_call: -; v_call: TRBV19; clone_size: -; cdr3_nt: TGTGCCAGTAGTAGGGGCGACCCCATTGCCTCCGGGGAGCTGTTTTTT; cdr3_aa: CASSRGDPIASGELFF
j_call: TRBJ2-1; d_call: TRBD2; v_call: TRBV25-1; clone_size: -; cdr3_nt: TGTGCCAGCTCGAGCGGGGGGCCCAATGAGCAGTTCTTC; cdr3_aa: CASSSGGPNEQFF
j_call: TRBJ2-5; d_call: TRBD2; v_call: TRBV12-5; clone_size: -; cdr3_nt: TGTGCTAGTGAAGAGGGACGGGCCCGGGGGGCCCAGTACTTC; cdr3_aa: CASEEGRARGAQYF
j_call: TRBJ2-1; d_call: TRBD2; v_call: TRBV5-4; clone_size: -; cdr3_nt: TGTGCCAGCAGCGAAAAAGCGGGGGGGCCTCTCAATGAGCAGTTCTTC; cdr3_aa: CASSEKAGGPLNEQFF
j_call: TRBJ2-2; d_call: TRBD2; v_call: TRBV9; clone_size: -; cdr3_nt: TGTGCCAGCACCCTCTCAGCGGGAGATACCGGGGAGCTGTTTTTT; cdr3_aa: CASTLSAGDTGELFF
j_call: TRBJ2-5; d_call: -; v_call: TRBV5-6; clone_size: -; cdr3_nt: TGTGCCAGCAGCTTGCCGCCACCTAAAGAGACCCAGTACTTC; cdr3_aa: CASSLPPPKETQYF
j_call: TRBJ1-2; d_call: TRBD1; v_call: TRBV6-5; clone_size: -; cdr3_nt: TGTGCCAGCAGTTACCACCAGGGGGTCGGGAATGGCTACACCTTC; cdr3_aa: CASSYHQGVGNGYTF
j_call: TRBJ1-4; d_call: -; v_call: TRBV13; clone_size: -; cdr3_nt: TGTGCCAGCAGCTCCTGGACTAGGCATGAAAAACTGTTTTTT; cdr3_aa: CASSSWTRHEKLFF
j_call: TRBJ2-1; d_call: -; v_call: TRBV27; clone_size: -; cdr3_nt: TGTGCCAGCAGTTTAGGGGGGACCTACAATGAGCAGTTCTTC; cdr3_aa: CASSLGGTYNEQFF
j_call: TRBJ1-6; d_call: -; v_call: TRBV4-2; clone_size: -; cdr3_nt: TGTGCCAGCAGCCAAGACGGAGGCCTCGGTTCACCCCTCCACTTT; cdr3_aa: CASSQDGGLGSPLHF
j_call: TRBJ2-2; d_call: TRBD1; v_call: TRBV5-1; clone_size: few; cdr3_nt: TGCGCCAGCAGCGCCCGGACAGGGAACACCGGGGAGCTGTTTTTT; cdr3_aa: CASSARTGNTGELFF